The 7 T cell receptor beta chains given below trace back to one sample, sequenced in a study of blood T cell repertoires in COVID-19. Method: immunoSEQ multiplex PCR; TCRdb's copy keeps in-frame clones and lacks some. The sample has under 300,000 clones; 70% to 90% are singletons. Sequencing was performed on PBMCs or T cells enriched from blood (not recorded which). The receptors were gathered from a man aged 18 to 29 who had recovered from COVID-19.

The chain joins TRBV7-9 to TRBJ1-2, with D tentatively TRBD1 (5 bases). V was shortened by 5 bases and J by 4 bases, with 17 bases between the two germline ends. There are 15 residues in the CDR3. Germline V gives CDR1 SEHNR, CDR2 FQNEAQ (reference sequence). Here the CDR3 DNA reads TGTGCCAGCAGCCGAAGGGTGGAGGGGATCTATGGCTACACCTTC. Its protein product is CASSRRVEGIYGYTF.

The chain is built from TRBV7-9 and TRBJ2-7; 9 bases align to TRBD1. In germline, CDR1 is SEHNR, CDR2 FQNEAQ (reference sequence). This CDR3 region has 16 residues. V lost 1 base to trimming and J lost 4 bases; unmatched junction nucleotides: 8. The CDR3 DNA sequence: TGTGCCAGCAGCTTAGAATGGGGACAGGGTGAATACGAGCAGTACTTC. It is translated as CASSLEWGQGEYEQYF.

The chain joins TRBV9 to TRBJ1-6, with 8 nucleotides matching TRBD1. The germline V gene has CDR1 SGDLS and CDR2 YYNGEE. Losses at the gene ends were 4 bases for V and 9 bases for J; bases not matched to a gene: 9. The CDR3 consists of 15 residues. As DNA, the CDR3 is TGTGCCAGCAGCCCAAGACAGGGGTTGGGTTCACCCCTCCACTTT. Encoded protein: CASSPRQGLGSPLHF.

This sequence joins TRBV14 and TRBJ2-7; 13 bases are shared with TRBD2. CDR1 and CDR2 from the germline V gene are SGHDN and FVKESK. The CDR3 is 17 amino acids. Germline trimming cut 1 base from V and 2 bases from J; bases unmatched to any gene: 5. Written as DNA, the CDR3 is TGTGCCAGCAGCCAAGGGACTAGCGGGAGATGGGCCTACGAGCAGTACTTC. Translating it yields CASSQGTSGRWAYEQYF. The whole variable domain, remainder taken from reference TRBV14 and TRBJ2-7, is EAGVTQFPSHSVIEKGQTVTLRCDPISGHDNLYWYRRVMGKEIKFLLHFVKESKQDESGMPNNRFLAERTGGTYSTLKVQPAELEDSGVYFCASSQGTSGRWAYEQYFGPGTRLTVT.

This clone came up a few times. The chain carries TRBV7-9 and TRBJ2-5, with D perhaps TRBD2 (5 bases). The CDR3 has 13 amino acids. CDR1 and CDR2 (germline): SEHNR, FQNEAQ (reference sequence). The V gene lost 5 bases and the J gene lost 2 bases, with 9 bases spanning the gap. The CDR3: CASSPREQETQYF. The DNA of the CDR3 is TGTGCCAGCAGCCCCCGGGAACAAGAGACCCAGTACTTC.

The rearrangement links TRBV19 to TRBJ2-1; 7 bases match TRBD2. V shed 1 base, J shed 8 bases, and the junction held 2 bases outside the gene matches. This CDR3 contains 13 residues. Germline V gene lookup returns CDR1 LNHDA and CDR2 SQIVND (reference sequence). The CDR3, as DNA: TGTGCCAGTAGTATAGGGCGGGAGTATGAGCAGTTCTTC. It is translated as CASSIGREYEQFF.

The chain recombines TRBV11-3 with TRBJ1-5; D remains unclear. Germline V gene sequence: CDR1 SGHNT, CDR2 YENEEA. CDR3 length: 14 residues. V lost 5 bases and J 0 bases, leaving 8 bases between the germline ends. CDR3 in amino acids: CASSGENSNQPQHF. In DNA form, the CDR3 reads TGTGCCAGCAGCGGAGAGAATAGCAATCAGCCCCAGCATTTT.